What follows is one TCR beta chain and its context. Participants came from about two dozen US areas, aged roughly 18 to 95 years. In assigning cohorts, the study relied on participant-reported clinical history. This CDR3 comprises 14 residues. Germline V gene sequence: CDR1 SGHNT, CDR2 YYREEE (reference sequence). Trimming cost V 4 bases and J 4 bases, with 15 bases left between them. This entry comes from a study of blood T cell repertoires in COVID-19. Assay used: immunoSEQ multiplex PCR; TCRdb lists only in-frame clones, some missing. The sample shows 250,000 to 300,000 clones, more than 75% of them seen only once.

Sample: PBMCs or T cells enriched from blood (not recorded which). This clonotype was sampled from a middle-aged woman with acute COVID-19. V and J are TRBV5-4 and TRBJ2-7; possibly TRBD2 for D (7 bases). The CDR3 DNA follows: TGTGCCAGCAGCGCCGGGGGCGGGAGATACGAGCAGTACTTC. It yields the protein CASSAGGGRYEQYF.